This entry lists 31 T cell receptor beta chains sequenced from one sample in a study of cytomegalovirus exposure and HLA in healthy donors (TCRdb year 2017). The protocol used for the library was the immunoSEQ multiplex PCR assay. A mixture of 60 forward primers for TCR Vbeta segments and 13 reverse primers for TCR Jbeta segments was used in the multiplex PCR. TCRdb retrieved this table from immuneACCESS and kept in-frame rearrangements only. Not all clones are present; in checked studies, unresolved V genes account for under half, and no reason is known for the remainder. This sample lists roughly 120,000 clones; around 77% were detected once. Clones ranked in the top ten supply 5.8% of the sample. Input material: PBMCs. The receptors were sampled from a man aged 18 to 35 in good health and CMV-seropositive.

The rearrangement links TRBV5-1 to TRBJ1-2, with 11 bases identical to TRBD1. In germline, CDR1 is SGHRS, CDR2 YFSETQ. The V gene end was trimmed by 1 base and the J gene end by 2 bases; junction bases not matched to a gene: 10. The CDR3 runs to 18 residues. CDR3 loop: CASSLTIGQGAENYGYTF. The CDR3 bases are TGCGCCAGCAGCTTGACCATCGGACAGGGGGCCGAGAACTATGGCTACACCTTC.

This clone was seen a few times. The V gene is TRBV5-3, the J gene TRBJ1-1; 7 bases match TRBD1. TRBV5-3 is an open reading frame whose function is uncertain. J was trimmed by 3 bases and V by 4 bases; bases with no gene match: 6. The CDR3 is 14 amino acids. The CDR3 region has the DNA TGTGCCAGAAGCGAGGGACAGTCAGACACTGAAGCTTTCTTT. Translation gives CARSEGQSDTEAFF.

The chain employs TRBV7-9 and TRBJ1-4, with TRBD1 matching over 8 bases. Germline V gene lookup returns CDR1 SEHNR and CDR2 FQNEAQ (reference sequence). V lost 9 bases to trimming and J lost 8 bases; unmatched junction nucleotides: 14. The CDR3 loop spans 15 amino acids. For the CDR3, the DNA is TGTGCCAGTAGCCCCTGGACAGGGATGGGCGAAAAACTGTTTTTT. Encoded protein: CASSPWTGMGEKLFF.

The CDR3, as DNA: TGCGCCAGCAGCTTAAGCGGGAGGGGGACCGGGGAGCTGTTTTTT. Translated, it gives CASSLSGRGTGELFF. This chain uses TRBV5-1 with TRBJ2-2; 10 bases agree with TRBD2. This CDR3 region has 15 residues. The germline V gene encodes CDR1 SGHRS and CDR2 YFSETQ. Trimming removed 2 bases from V and 5 bases from J; junction bases left unmatched: 3.

The genes are TRBV5-4 and TRBJ2-3; a weak D match, TRBD2 (6 bases). The CDR3 runs 15 residues. With 6 bases removed from V and 2 bases from J, the gap between germline ends came to 16 bases. The V gene's germline CDR1 is SGHNT and CDR2 YYREEE (reference sequence). The CDR3 bases are TGTGCCAGCACCCCAATGGCGGGAATCACAGATACGCAGTATTTT. It is translated as CASTPMAGITDTQYF.

The chain has TRBV5-1 and TRBJ1-1; the match to TRBD1 covers 8 bases. Germline CDR1 and CDR2: SGHRS and YFSETQ. This CDR3 is 13 amino acids long. V gave up 2 bases and J gave up 4 bases; unmatched junction bases: 1. The CDR3 DNA sequence: TGCGCCAGCAGCTTTACAGGGGGCACTGAAGCTTTCTTT. Translated, it gives CASSFTGGTEAFF.

The V call is TRBV7-2, the J call TRBJ2-1; 8 bases align to TRBD1. The germline V gene has CDR1 SGHTA and CDR2 FQGNSA. Trimming took 4 bases from V and 0 from J; bases not matched to a gene: 8. The CDR3 consists of 17 residues. The DNA for the CDR3 is TGTGCCAGCAGCTCTCGATCGACAGGGGCCTCCTACAATGAGCAGTTCTTC. Translating gives CASSSRSTGASYNEQFF.

The J gene is TRBJ1-1, the V gene TRBV5-4; no clear D gene. CDR1 and CDR2 from the germline V gene are SGHNT and YYREEE (reference sequence). The CDR3 extends over 13 amino acids. V lost 4 bases, J lost 2 bases, and 9 bases lay in between. This CDR3 reads CASSHAGNTEAFF. DNA of the CDR3: TGTGCCAGCAGCCATGCAGGTAACACTGAAGCTTTCTTT.

The chain has TRBV19 and TRBJ2-1; possible D gene TRBD1, 5 bases. The CDR3 totals 15 residues. Germline V CDR1 and CDR2: LNHDA, SQIVND (reference sequence). The V end lost 3 bases, the J end lost 5 bases, and 14 bases lay between the germline ends. CDR3: CASSIPLRQNNEQFF. In DNA, the CDR3 is TGTGCCAGTAGTATCCCTTTGCGACAGAACAATGAGCAGTTCTTC.

This rearrangement joins TRBV10-2 to TRBJ1-2; TRBD1 matches 9 bases. The CDR3 length is 13 residues. Germline V CDR1 and CDR2: WSHSY, SAAADI. The junction had 7 bases not matched to a gene; V was cut back by 6 bases and J by 8 bases. The CDR3 coding sequence is TGCGCCAGCAGCCTACAGGGGGCGGGGGGCTACACCTTC. This codes for CASSLQGAGGYTF.

The gene calls are TRBV5-1 and TRBJ2-3; 8 nucleotides align to TRBD2. The V gene's germline CDR1 is SGHRS and CDR2 YFSETQ. J was trimmed by 2 bases and V by 4 bases; bases with no gene match: 12. The CDR3 is 17 amino acids. CDR3 nucleotide sequence: TGCGCCAGCAGCCGGCTCCGGGGGGGCCAGAACACAGATACGCAGTATTTT. Amino acid sequence: CASSRLRGGQNTDTQYF. Full variable domain (remainder filled in from reference TRBV5-1 and TRBJ2-3): KAGVTQTPRYLIKTRGQQVTLSCSPISGHRSVSWYQQTPGQGLQFLFEYFSETQRNKGNFPGRFSGRQFSNSRSEMNVSTLELGDSALYLCASSRLRGGQNTDTQYFGPGTRLTVL.

This clone was seen once. The CDR3 here is CASSSIGVALNYGYTF. The CDR3 DNA sequence: TGTGCCAGCAGCTCAATCGGAGTGGCCCTTAACTATGGCTACACCTTC. J is TRBJ1-2 and V is TRBV5-4, with D hard to call. Trimming took 3 bases from V and 1 from J, leaving 16 bases between them. The CDR3 consists of 16 residues. CDR1 and CDR2 (germline): SGHNT, YYREEE (reference sequence).

The rearrangement joins TRBV6-1 to TRBJ2-7, with D perhaps TRBD2 (6 bases). The germline gives CDR1 MNHNS, CDR2 SASEGT. The CDR3 runs 14 residues. The germline V and J ends were trimmed by 4 bases and 0 bases, with 10 bases remaining between them. The CDR3 spells CASSVLASSYEQYF. As DNA, the CDR3 is TGTGCCAGCAGTGTTCTAGCGAGCTCCTACGAGCAGTACTTC.

The count of this clone is one. This chain connects TRBV6-5 to TRBJ2-4; perhaps TRBD1 as D (5 bases). Per the germline V gene, CDR1 is MNHEY and CDR2 is SVGAGI. The CDR3 length is 15 residues. The ends were cut back, 4 bases at V and 0 bases at J, with 10 bases in the middle. DNA of the CDR3: TGTGCCAGCAGTTCGACAGTCTTAGCCAAAAACATTCAGTACTTC. This encodes CASSSTVLAKNIQYF.

The chain employs TRBV13 and TRBJ2-1; 8 nucleotides agree with TRBD2. Germline V CDR1 and CDR2: PRHDT, FYEKMQ (reference sequence). J gave up 4 bases and V 5 bases, and 7 bases lay outside the gene matches. The CDR3 extends over 15 amino acids. CDR3 nucleotides: TGTGCCAGCAGCCGGGGGGGGGACTCTTACAATGAGCAGTTCTTC. It yields the protein CASSRGGDSYNEQFF.

V and J are TRBV9 and TRBJ2-7, with D possibly being TRBD1 (6 bases). CDR1 SGDLS and CDR2 YYNGEE come from the germline V gene. V shed 4 bases and J shed 2 bases, with 16 bases lying between them. The CDR3 has 15 amino acids. The CDR3 here is CASSPFLGAAYEQYF. CDR3 bases: TGTGCCAGCAGCCCCTTTTTGGGGGCTGCCTACGAGCAGTACTTC.

V is TRBV27 and J is TRBJ1-1, with D perhaps matching TRBD1 (6 bases). CDR3 length equals 15 residues. Trimming removed 5 bases at V and 0 bases at J, with 13 bases between. Germline values: CDR1 MNHEY, CDR2 SMNVEV (reference sequence). CDR3 nucleotide sequence: TGTGCCAGCAGTCCCGATCAGGGGTTGAACACTGAAGCTTTCTTT. Amino acid sequence: CASSPDQGLNTEAFF.

The chain recombines TRBV4-1 with TRBJ1-5; D not resolved. CDR1 is MGHRA and CDR2 is YSYEKL in the germline V gene. With 3 bases removed from V and 6 bases from J, the gap between germline ends came to 21 bases. The length of the CDR3 is 17 residues. The CDR3 DNA follows: TGCGCCAGCAGCCACGAAGTTCTCAGCGGTCGCACTCAGCCCCAGCATTTT. It encodes CASSHEVLSGRTQPQHF.

V is TRBV6-1 and J is TRBJ2-4; 9 bases line up with TRBD1. CDR3 length: 13 amino acids. The germline V gene encodes CDR1 MNHNS and CDR2 SASEGT. With V trimmed by 5 bases and J by 8 bases, 4 bases remained unmatched. CDR3 nucleotide sequence: TGTGCCAGCAGTCGACAGGGGGAGGACATTCAGTACTTC. It specifies CASSRQGEDIQYF.

The gene calls are TRBV7-6 and TRBJ2-7; possibly TRBD1 for D (5 bases). CDR1 is SGHVS and CDR2 is FNYEAQ in the germline V gene. This CDR3 is 15 amino acids long. Trimming left V 5 bases short and J 4 bases short, with 18 bases between. CDR3 nucleotide sequence: TGTGCCAGCAGCCTTTTAGACAGTCCTGGATACGAGCAGTACTTC. This sequence encodes CASSLLDSPGYEQYF. The full variable domain, its missing parts supplied by reference TRBV7-6 and TRBJ2-7, is GAGVSQSPRYKVTKRGQDVALRCDPISGHVSLYWYRQALGQGPEFLTYFNYEAQQDKSGLPNDRFSAERPEGSISTLTIQRTEQRDSAMYRCASSLLDSPGYEQYFGPGTRLTVT.

The V and J genes are TRBV4-1 and TRBJ2-2; D is ambiguous. Germline-derived CDR1 and CDR2 are MGHRA and YSYEKL. The CDR3 has 18 residues. V lost 0 bases and J 0 bases, leaving 14 bases between the germline ends. The CDR3 DNA is TGCGCCAGCAGCCAAGAAGGTCACAGATATTCGAACACCGGGGAGCTGTTTTTT. It is translated as CASSQEGHRYSNTGELFF.

This clone was picked up a small number of times. The rearrangement links TRBV19 to TRBJ2-7; D remains unclear. The CDR3 consists of 13 residues. The germline CDR1 and CDR2 sequences are LNHDA and SQIVND (reference sequence). Trimming cost V 4 bases and J 1 base, with 8 bases left between them. The CDR3 nucleotides are TGTGCCAGTAGTAACGGTCCTTCCTACGAGCAGTACTTC. Amino acid sequence: CASSNGPSYEQYF.

This rearrangement joins TRBV10-1 to TRBJ2-7, with D hard to call. V lost 0 bases and J 0 bases, leaving 9 bases between the germline ends. This CDR3 spans 15 amino acids. Germline assignment: CDR1 WNHNN and CDR2 SYGVQD (reference sequence). CDR3 sequence: CASSESGDNSYEQYF. The CDR3 DNA reads as TGCGCCAGCAGTGAGTCCGGCGACAACTCCTACGAGCAGTACTTC.

This clone occurred once. The rearrangement uses TRBV7-9 and TRBJ2-1; TRBD2 matches 12 bases. Germline CDR1 and CDR2: SEHNR and FQNEAQ (reference sequence). CDR3 length equals 14 residues. V dropped 7 bases and J dropped 7; count of bases not matched to a gene: 5. DNA for the CDR3: TGTGCCAGCACCTCGACTAGCGGGGGAAATGAGCAGTTCTTC. Amino acid sequence: CASTSTSGGNEQFF.

This clone was seen only a few times. This chain links TRBV7-6 with TRBJ1-2; 8 bases map to TRBD1. Trimming removed 4 bases from V and 6 bases from J; junction bases left unmatched: 22. The CDR3 loop spans 19 amino acids. Germline lookup yields CDR1 SGHVS and CDR2 FNYEAQ. Here the CDR3 DNA reads TGTGCCAGCAGCTCGCCAAAGAGTTTCGGGACAGGCCTCTTCGATGGCTACACCTTC. It encodes CASSSPKSFGTGLFDGYTF.

V gene TRBV5-1 combines with J gene TRBJ2-3; 8 bases align to TRBD1. The CDR3 runs 14 residues. Germline loops: CDR1 SGHRS, CDR2 YFSETQ. With 4 bases clipped from V and 2 bases from J, the junction kept 3 bases outside the gene matches. CDR3 in DNA: TGCGCCAGCAGCCGGACAGGGAACACAGATACGCAGTATTTT. Its translation is CASSRTGNTDTQYF.

The CDR3 loop is CAISESPEMNTEAFF. The CDR3 DNA follows: TGTGCCATCAGTGAGTCTCCGGAGATGAACACTGAAGCTTTCTTT. The chain is built from TRBV10-3 and TRBJ1-1; no reliable D call. Germline lookup yields CDR1 ENHRY and CDR2 SYGVKD. The CDR3 is 15 amino acids. The V and J ends lost 0 bases and 0 bases respectively, with 8 bases between them.

A single count supports this clone. The chain recombines TRBV19 with TRBJ1-2, with D possibly matching TRBD1 (6 bases). The V end was cut by 5 bases, the J end by 8 bases, with 15 bases between. CDR1 and CDR2 from the germline V gene are LNHDA and SQIVND (reference sequence). This CDR3 is 13 amino acids long. The CDR3 reads CASSLQDRPGYTF. The DNA for the CDR3 is TGTGCCAGTAGTCTCCAAGACAGGCCCGGCTACACCTTC.

This sequence joins TRBV6-1 and TRBJ2-5; 10 nucleotides line up with TRBD2. With the DNA end fitting TRBJ2-7 better, the J assignment may be wrong. Germline CDR1 reads MNHNS; CDR2 reads SASEGT. CDR3 length: 14 residues. CDR3: CASSITSGTYEQYF. DNA of the CDR3: TGTGCCAGCAGTATAACTAGCGGGACGTACGAGCAGTACTTC.

The chain employs TRBV4-1 and TRBJ2-5, with 10 bases identical to TRBD2. Looked up from germline, CDR1 is MGHRA and CDR2 is YSYEKL. The ends lost 1 base at V and 1 base at J; junction bases unmatched: 0. This CDR3 has 15 residues. CDR3: CASSQGLAGQETQYF. Here the CDR3 DNA reads TGCGCCAGCAGCCAAGGACTAGCGGGCCAAGAGACCCAGTACTTC.

The chain carries TRBV27 and TRBJ1-1, with 7 bases matching TRBD1. The CDR3 spans 15 residues. The germline V gene has CDR1 MNHEY and CDR2 SMNVEV (reference sequence). Trimming cost V 4 bases and J 0 bases; bases outside gene matches: 5. The CDR3 spells CASSSGDSMNTEAFF. CDR3 nucleotides: TGTGCCAGCAGTTCGGGGGACAGCATGAACACTGAAGCTTTCTTT.